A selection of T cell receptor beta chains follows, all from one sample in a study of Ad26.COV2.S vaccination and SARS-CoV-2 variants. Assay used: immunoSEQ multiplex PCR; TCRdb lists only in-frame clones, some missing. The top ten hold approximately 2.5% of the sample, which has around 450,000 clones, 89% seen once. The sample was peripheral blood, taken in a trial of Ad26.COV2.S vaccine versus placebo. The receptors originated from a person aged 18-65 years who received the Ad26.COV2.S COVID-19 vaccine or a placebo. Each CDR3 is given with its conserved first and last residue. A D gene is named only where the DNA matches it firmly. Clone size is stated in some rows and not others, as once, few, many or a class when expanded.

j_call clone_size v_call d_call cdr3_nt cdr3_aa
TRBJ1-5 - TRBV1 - TGCACCAGCAGTAAGGACAGCAATCAGCCCCAGCATTTT CTSSKDSNQPQHF
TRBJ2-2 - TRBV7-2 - TGTGCCAGCAGCTTTTACACCGGGGAGCTGTTTTTT CASSFYTGELFF
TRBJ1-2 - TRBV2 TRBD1 TGTGCCAGCAGAGCTGACAGGGCGTATGGCTACACCTTC CASRADRAYGYTF
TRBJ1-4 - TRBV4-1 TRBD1 TGCGCCAGCAGCCAGTTTCAGGGGGCGGGCGAAAAACTGTTTTTT CASSQFQGAGEKLFF
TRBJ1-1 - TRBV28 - TGTGCCAGCAGCCTATTAATCGGGGGATCAAACCCTGAAGCTTTCTTT CASSLLIGGSNPEAFF
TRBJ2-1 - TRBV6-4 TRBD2 TGTGCCAGCAGTGACGACGAGCGGGGCTCCTACAATGAGCAGTTCTTC CASSDDERGSYNEQFF
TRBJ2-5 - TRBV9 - TGTGCCAGCAGCGGAGGACAGCAAGAGACCCAGTACTTC CASSGGQQETQYF
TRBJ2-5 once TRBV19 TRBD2 TGTGCCAGTAAGAGGTCGGGAGGGCCCACCGTCCAAGAGACCCAGTACTTC CASKRSGGPTVQETQYF
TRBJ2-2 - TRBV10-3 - TGTGCCACCACCCGGGCGAACACCGGGGAGCTGTTTTTT CATTRANTGELFF
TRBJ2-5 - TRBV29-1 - TGCAGCGTTGAGGGGGCCGAGGAGACCCAGTACTTC CSVEGAEETQYF
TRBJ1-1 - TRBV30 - TGTGCCTGGAGTCTCGGGGCTGAAGCTTTCTTT CAWSLGAEAFF
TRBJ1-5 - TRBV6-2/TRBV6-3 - TGTGCCAGCAGTCGTCTATGGGGCGGGTACAATCAGCCCCAGCATTTT CASSRLWGGYNQPQHF
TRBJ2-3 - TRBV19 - TGTGCCAGTGCCTCCCCCGGCACAGATACGCAGTATTTT CASASPGTDTQYF
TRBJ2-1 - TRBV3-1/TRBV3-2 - TGTGCCAGCAGCCTAGCCTATGAGCAGTTCTTC CASSLAYEQFF
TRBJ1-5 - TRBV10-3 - TGTGCCATCAGTCCATCGGGCCTAATAAGCAATCAGCCCCAGCATTTT CAISPSGLISNQPQHF
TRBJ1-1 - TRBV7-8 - TGTGCCAGCAGCTTAGTTTACAAGAACACTGAAGCTTTCTTT CASSLVYKNTEAFF